This entry features one TCR beta chain sequence. Antigen: not known. Just one base apart from a much larger clone, this may be a read error. The entry originates in a study of blood T cells in healthy people across ages. Study-wide results and caveats: It was held that diversity estimates obtained from one million T cells represented underestimates. Roughly linearly, TCR beta diversity per million T cells fell as age increased.

J lost 5 bases, V lost 3 bases, and 18 bases had no gene match. The germline CDR1 and CDR2 sequences are MGHRA and YSYEKL. This CDR3 is 18 amino acids long. For the second PCR, which ran for 7 to 11 cycles, a sample-barcoded 5' primer and a J-beta primer mix were used. The template-switch adaptor was a 5' adaptor with 12 random nucleotides. It tagged each cDNA molecule. No fewer than 2.5 million CDR3-containing paired-end reads came from each sample. TCRdb re-called the 5' RACE reads through MiXCR, storing one row per CDR3 protein. This sample has roughly 1.7 million distinct CDR3 sequences; around 35% occur once, and the top ten carry approximately 11%.

The chain recombines TRBV4-1 with TRBJ2-5, with 7 bases matching TRBD2. Material: blood. This clonotype was obtained from a woman in her 30s in good health. This chain's CDR3 is CASSHGRPASGLGETQYF. The CDR3 DNA reads TGCGCCAGCAGCCATGGTCGGCCGGCTAGCGGACTCGGGGAGACCCAGTACTTC.